This T cell receptor (beta chain) was profiled in a study of blood T cell repertoires in COVID-19. For the study at large: Acute-phase and convalescent COVID-19 samples originated in the United States, Italy and Spain. From T cells, B-cell-depleted T cells, or PBMCs came the material, which was cDNA or gDNA.

As processed by the authors: Amplification with reference gene primers provided the estimates of nucleated cell counts. Produced via immunoSEQ multiplex PCR; TCRdb's table is partial and in-frame only. The DNA gave D and trimming, while V, J and clone size come from that table. The profile shows over 250,000 clones, about four fifths of them singletons. The CDR3 consists of 13 residues. V shed 8 bases and J shed 1 base, with 9 bases lying between them. Sequencing was performed on peripheral blood. The clonotype was recovered from a woman aged 45-59 years who had recovered from COVID-19. The chain links TRBV12-3 or TRBV12-4 to TRBJ1-5, with D possibly matching TRBD1 (6 bases). Written as DNA, the CDR3 is TGTGCCAGCGTGGGACAAAGCAATCAGCCCCAGCATTTT. It yields the protein CASVGQSNQPQHF.